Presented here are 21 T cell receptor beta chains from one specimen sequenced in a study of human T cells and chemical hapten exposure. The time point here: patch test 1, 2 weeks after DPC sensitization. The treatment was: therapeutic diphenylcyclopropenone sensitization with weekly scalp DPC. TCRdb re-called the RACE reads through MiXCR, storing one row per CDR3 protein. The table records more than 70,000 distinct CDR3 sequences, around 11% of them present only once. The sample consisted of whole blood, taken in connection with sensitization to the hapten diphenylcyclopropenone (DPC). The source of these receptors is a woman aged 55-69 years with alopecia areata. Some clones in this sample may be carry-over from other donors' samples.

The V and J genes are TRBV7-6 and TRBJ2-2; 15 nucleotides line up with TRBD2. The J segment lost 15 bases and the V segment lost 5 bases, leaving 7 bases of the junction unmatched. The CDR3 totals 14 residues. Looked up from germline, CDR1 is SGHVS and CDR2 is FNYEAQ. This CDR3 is CASSPIGLAGGVFF. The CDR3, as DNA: TGTGCCAGCAGCCCCATCGGACTAGCGGGGGGGGTGTTTTTT.

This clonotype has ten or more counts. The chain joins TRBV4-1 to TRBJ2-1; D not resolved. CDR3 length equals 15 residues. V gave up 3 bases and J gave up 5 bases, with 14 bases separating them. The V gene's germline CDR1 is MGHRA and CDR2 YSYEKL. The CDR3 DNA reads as TGCGCCAGCAGCCACGAGGCACAAGTAGACAATGAGCAGTTCTTC. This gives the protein CASSHEAQVDNEQFF.

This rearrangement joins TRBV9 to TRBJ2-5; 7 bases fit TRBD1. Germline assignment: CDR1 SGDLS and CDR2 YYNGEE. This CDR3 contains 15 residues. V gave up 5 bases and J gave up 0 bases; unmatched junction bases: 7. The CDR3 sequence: CASSRRGTDQETQYF. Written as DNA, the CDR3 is TGTGCCAGCAGTAGAAGGGGGACAGACCAAGAGACCCAGTACTTC.

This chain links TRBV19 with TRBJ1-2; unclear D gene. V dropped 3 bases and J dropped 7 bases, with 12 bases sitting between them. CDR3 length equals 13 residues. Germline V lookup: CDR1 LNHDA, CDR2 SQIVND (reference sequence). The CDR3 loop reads CASSMGWIGGYTF. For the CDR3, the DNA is TGTGCCAGTAGTATGGGTTGGATCGGTGGCTACACCTTC.

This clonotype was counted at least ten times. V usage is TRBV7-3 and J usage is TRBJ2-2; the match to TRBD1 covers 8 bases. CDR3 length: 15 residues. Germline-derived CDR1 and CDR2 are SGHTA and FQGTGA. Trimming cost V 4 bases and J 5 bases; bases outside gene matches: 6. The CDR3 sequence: CASSSQGAGTGELFF. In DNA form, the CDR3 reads TGTGCCAGCAGCTCCCAGGGGGCTGGGACCGGGGAGCTGTTTTTT.

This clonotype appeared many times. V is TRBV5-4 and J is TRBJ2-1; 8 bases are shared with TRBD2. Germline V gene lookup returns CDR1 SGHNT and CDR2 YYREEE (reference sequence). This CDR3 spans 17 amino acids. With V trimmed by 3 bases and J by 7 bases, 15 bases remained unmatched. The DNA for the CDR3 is TGTGCCAGCAGCTCCTCTTTGGGAGCGGGGGAGGGAAATGAGCAGTTCTTC. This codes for CASSSSLGAGEGNEQFF.

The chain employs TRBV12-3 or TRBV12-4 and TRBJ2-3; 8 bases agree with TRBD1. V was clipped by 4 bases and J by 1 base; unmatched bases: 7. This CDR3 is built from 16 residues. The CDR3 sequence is CASSSSQGGGTDTQYF. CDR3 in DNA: TGTGCCAGCAGTTCCTCACAGGGGGGAGGCACAGATACGCAGTATTTT.

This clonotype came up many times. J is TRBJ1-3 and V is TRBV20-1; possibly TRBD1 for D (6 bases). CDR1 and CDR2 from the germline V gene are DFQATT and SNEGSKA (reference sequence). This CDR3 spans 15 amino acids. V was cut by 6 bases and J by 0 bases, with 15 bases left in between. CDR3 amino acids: CSAPWTVDSGNTIYF. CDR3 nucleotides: TGCAGTGCCCCCTGGACAGTAGACTCTGGAAACACCATATATTTT.

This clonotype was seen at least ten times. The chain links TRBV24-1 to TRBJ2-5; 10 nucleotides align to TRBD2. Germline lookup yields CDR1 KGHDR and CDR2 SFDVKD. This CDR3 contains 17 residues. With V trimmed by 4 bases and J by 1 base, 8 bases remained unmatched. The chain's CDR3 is CATSDGTSDTLQETQYF. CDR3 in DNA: TGTGCCACCAGTGACGGGACTAGCGACACACTCCAAGAGACCCAGTACTTC.

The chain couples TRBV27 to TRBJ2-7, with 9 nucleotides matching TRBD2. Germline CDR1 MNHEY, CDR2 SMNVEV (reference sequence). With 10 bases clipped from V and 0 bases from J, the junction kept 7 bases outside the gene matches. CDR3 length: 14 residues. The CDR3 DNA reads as TGTGCCACCGCGGGAGGGTTGAGCTCCTACGAGCAGTACTTC. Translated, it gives CATAGGLSSYEQYF.

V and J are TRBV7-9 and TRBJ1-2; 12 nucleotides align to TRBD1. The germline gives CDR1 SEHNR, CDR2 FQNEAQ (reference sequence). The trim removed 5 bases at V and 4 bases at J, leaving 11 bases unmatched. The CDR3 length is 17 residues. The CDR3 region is CASSLAGTGGAVYGYTF. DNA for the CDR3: TGTGCCAGCAGCCTCGCCGGGACAGGGGGCGCGGTCTATGGCTACACCTTC.

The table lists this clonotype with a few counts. CDR3 nucleotides: TGCGCCAGCAGCTTTTCCACAGGGTTTCCCTACAATGAGCAGTTCTTC. It codes for CASSFSTGFPYNEQFF. The genes are TRBV5-1 and TRBJ2-1; a possible D gene is TRBD1 (6 bases). V shed 2 bases and J shed 2 bases, with 14 bases lying between them. The CDR3 sequence is 16 residues long. Germline CDR1 is SGHRS and CDR2 is YFSETQ. Full variable domain (remainder filled in from reference TRBV5-1 and TRBJ2-1): KAGVTQTPRYLIKTRGQQVTLSCSPISGHRSVSWYQQTPGQGLQFLFEYFSETQRNKGNFPGRFSGRQFSNSRSEMNVSTLELGDSALYLCASSFSTGFPYNEQFFGPGTRLTVL.

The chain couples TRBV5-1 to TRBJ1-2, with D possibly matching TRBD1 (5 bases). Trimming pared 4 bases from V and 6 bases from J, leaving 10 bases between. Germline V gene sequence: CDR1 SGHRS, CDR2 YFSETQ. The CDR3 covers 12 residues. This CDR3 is CASSVGTDGYTF. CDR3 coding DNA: TGCGCCAGCAGCGTTGGGACCGATGGCTACACCTTC.

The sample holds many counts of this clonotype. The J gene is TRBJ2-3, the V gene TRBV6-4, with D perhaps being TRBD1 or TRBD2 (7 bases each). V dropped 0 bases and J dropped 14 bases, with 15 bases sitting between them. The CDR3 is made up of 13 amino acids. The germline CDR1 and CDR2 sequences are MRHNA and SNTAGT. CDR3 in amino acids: CASSDSKGGTVYF. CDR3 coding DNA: TGTGCCAGCAGTGACTCAAAGGGGGGGACAGTGTATTTT.

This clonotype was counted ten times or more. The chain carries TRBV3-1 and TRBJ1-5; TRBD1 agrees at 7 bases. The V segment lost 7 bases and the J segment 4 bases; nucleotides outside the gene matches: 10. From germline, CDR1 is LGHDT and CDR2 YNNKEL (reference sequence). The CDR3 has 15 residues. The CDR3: CASKPHGQANQPQHF. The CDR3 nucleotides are TGTGCCAGCAAACCTCATGGACAGGCTAATCAGCCCCAGCATTTT. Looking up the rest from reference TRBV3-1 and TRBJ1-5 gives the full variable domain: DTAVSQTPKYLVTQMGNDKSIKCEQNLGHDTMYWYKQDSKKFLKIMFSYNNKELIINETVPNRFSPKSPDKAHLNLHINSLELGDSAVYFCASKPHGQANQPQHFGDGTRLSIL.

CDR3 DNA: TGTGCCAGCTTCTCGGGACTGTACACCGGGGAGCTGTTTTTT. Amino acids: CASFSGLYTGELFF. The rearrangement joins TRBV6-5 to TRBJ2-2, with a possible D match to TRBD2 (6 bases). Germline V gene sequence: CDR1 MNHEY, CDR2 SVGAGI. V gave up 8 bases and J gave up 3 bases, with 13 bases separating them. This CDR3 has 14 amino acids.

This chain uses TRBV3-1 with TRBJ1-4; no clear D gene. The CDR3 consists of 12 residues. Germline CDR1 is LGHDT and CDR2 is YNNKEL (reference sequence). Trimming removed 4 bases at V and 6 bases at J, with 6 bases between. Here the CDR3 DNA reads TGTGCCAGCAGCCTCAACGATGAAAAACTGTTTTTT. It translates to CASSLNDEKLFF.

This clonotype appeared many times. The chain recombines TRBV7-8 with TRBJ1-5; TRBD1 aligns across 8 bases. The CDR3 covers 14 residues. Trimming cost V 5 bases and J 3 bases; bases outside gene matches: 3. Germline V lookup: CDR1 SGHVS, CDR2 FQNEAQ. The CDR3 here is CASSRDRTNQPQHF. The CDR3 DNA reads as TGTGCCAGCAGCCGGGACAGGACCAATCAGCCCCAGCATTTT. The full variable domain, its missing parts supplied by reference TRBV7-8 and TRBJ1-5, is GAGVSQSPRYKVAKRGQDVALRCDPISGHVSLFWYQQALGQGPEFLTYFQNEAQLDKSGLPSDRFFAERPEGSVSTLKIQRTQQEDSAVYLCASSRDRTNQPQHFGDGTRLSIL.

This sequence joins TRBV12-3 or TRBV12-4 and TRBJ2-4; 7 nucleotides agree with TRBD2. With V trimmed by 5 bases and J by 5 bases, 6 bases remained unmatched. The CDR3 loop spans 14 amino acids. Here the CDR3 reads CASSRSGGENIQYF. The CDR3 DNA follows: TGTGCCAGCAGTCGTAGTGGGGGGGAAAACATTCAGTACTTC.

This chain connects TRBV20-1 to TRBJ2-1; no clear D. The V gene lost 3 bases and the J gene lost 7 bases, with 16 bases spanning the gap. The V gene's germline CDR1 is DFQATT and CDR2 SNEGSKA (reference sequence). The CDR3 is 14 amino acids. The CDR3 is CSASPLILGNEQFF. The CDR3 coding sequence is TGCAGTGCTAGTCCACTAATCCTAGGGAATGAGCAGTTCTTC.

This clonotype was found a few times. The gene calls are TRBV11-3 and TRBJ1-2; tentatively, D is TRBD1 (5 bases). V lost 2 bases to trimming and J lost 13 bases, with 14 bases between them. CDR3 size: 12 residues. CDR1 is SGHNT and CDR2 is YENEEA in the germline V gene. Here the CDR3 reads CASSLFPGPLTF. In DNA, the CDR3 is TGTGCCAGCAGCTTATTCCCAGGGCCGCTCACCTTC.